The subject of this entry is one T cell receptor (beta chain). The antigen is unknown. The data are from a study of early T cells in non-severe SARS-CoV-2 infection. Study details: Sequencing of bulk RNA from unsorted whole blood was done, without chain pairing. Overall study results and limits: VDJdb matching favored anti-spike CD8 responses, missing private and CD4 specificities.

The CDR3 runs 13 residues. V lost 7 bases to trimming and J lost 6 bases, with 15 bases between them. Germline V gene sequence: CDR1 LGHNA, CDR2 YNFKEQ. TCRdb re-called the 5' RACE reads with MiXCR, one entry per CDR3 protein. The sample holds fewer than 85,000 distinct CDR3 sequences, 12% to 15% seen once. The sequence derives from an adult who was a healthcare worker with PCR-confirmed SARS-CoV-2 infection or an uninfected control (not recorded which). V gene TRBV4-2 combines with J gene TRBJ1-2; perhaps TRBD1 as D (5 bases). Specimen: whole blood. This CDR3 is CASNSGMQDGYTF. CDR3 DNA: TGTGCCAGCAACTCAGGGATGCAGGATGGCTACACCTTC.